These 9 T cell receptor beta chains were sequenced from one sample in a study of identical twins. TCRdb passed the 5' RACE reads through MiXCR, listing each CDR3 protein once. The sample includes about 530,000 distinct CDR3 sequences, 20% to 25% seen only once; the top ten take about 0.5%. These sequences were also reported in another study, on yellow fever vaccine responses in identical twins.

Sequencing was done on a sample of CD4+ T cells sorted from blood. The receptors derive from a woman between 18 and 29 years old in good health.

This clonotype was recorded a few times. The chain couples TRBV11-1 to TRBJ2-1; 10 bases map to TRBD2. Trimming took 2 bases from V and 4 from J; bases not matched to a gene: 11. CDR3 size: 18 residues. CDR1 and CDR2 from the germline V gene are SGHAT and FQDESV (reference sequence). The CDR3 region has the DNA TGTGCCAGCAGCTTATTCGCAGCTAGCGGGGGTTTATACAATGAGCAGTTCTTC. Protein: CASSLFAASGGLYNEQFF. Together with reference TRBV11-1 and TRBJ2-1, the CDR3 gives the full variable domain: EAEVAQSPRYKITEKSQAVAFWCDPISGHATLYWYRQILGQGPELLVQFQDESVVDDSQLPKDRFSAERLKGVDSTLKIQPAELGDSAMYLCASSLFAASGGLYNEQFFGPGTRLTVL.

This sequence joins TRBV5-1 and TRBJ1-2; unclear D gene. V lost 4 bases, J lost 2 bases, and 12 bases lay in between. The CDR3 consists of 14 residues. The germline CDR1 and CDR2 sequences are SGHRS and YFSETQ. The CDR3 bases are TGCGCCAGCAGCACACGGGCCCTCAACTATGGCTACACCTTC. This sequence encodes CASSTRALNYGYTF.

This clonotype has only a few counts. The chain carries TRBV6-5 and TRBJ2-7; TRBD2 agrees at 10 bases. Germline values: CDR1 MNHEY, CDR2 SVGAGI. Trimming removed 0 bases from V and 7 bases from J; junction bases left unmatched: 9. The CDR3 has 16 amino acids. For the CDR3, the DNA is TGTGCCAGCAGTTACTCGTCTAGCGGGAGCACATTTGAGCAGTACTTC. Its translation: CASSYSSSGSTFEQYF.

The chain links TRBV10-3 to TRBJ2-2; D remains unclear. The germline V and J ends were trimmed by 0 bases and 7 bases, with 9 bases remaining between them. This CDR3 is built from 14 residues. Germline loops: CDR1 ENHRY, CDR2 SYGVKD. The CDR3 reads CAISESELLGELFF. In DNA form, the CDR3 reads TGTGCCATCAGTGAGTCGGAACTACTCGGGGAGCTGTTTTTT.

The chain links TRBV24-1 to TRBJ2-3; perhaps TRBD1 as D (6 bases). Germline V gene sequence: CDR1 KGHDR, CDR2 SFDVKD. Trimming pared 4 bases from V and 1 base from J, leaving 14 bases between. This CDR3 region has 16 residues. The DNA for the CDR3 is TGTGCCACCAGTGACCCCCCGACAGGCCGCACAGATACGCAGTATTTT. Residues: CATSDPPTGRTDTQYF.

This clonotype has a handful of counts. V usage is TRBV7-9 and J usage is TRBJ2-3; D unresolved. The V gene's germline CDR1 is SEHNR and CDR2 FQNEAQ (reference sequence). The CDR3 runs to 17 residues. V dropped 5 bases and J dropped 0 bases, with 18 bases sitting between them. Here the CDR3 DNA reads TGTGCCAGCAGCAAGAACTACGTCAGAGCTAGCACAGATACGCAGTATTTT. Translating it yields CASSKNYVRASTDTQYF.

The chain links TRBV2 to TRBJ2-3, with 9 bases fitting TRBD1. CDR3 length: 15 residues. Germline CDR1 and CDR2: SNHLY and FYNNEI. V was clipped by 6 bases and J by 2 bases; unmatched bases: 6. The CDR3 region has the DNA TGTGCCAGCAGCCCCGGGACAGGGACCACAGATACGCAGTATTTT. Protein product: CASSPGTGTTDTQYF.

This rearrangement joins TRBV12-3 or TRBV12-4 to TRBJ2-5, with 8 bases aligning to TRBD2. The CDR3 has 14 residues. The V gene end was trimmed by 5 bases and the J gene end by 2 bases; junction bases not matched to a gene: 4. For the CDR3, the DNA is TGTGCCAGCAGTCGAGCGGGGGCGCAAGAGACCCAGTACTTC. This gives the protein CASSRAGAQETQYF.

This clonotype was recorded a few times. The chain couples TRBV20-1 to TRBJ2-5; tentatively, D is TRBD1 (6 bases). Trimming left V 4 bases short and J 5 bases short, with 20 bases between. CDR3 size: 15 residues. Germline V gives CDR1 DFQATT, CDR2 SNEGSKA (reference sequence). In DNA form, the CDR3 reads TGCAGTGCTACCCCCGGGACATTCTCATCTGAGACCCAGTACTTC. It yields the protein CSATPGTFSSETQYF.